This T cell receptor (beta chain) is from a study of T cell responses to AZD1222 COVID-19 vaccine. Whole-study results and caveats: After two AZD1222 doses, spike-specific TCR breadth and depth rose versus day 0. The sample set comprised mostly white British donors with more females, and clonal diversity was possibly underestimated.

As regards this clone: The antigen is not known.

Assay: immunoSEQ multiplex PCR; the TCRdb copy retains only in-frame clones and omits some. The sample consists of 95,000 to 100,000 clones, approximately 88% of them appearing once. The V end lost 0 bases, the J end lost 5 bases, and 10 bases lay between the germline ends. This CDR3 has 14 residues. Germline lookup yields CDR1 PRHDT and CDR2 FYEKMQ (reference sequence). Sequences were derived from peripheral blood, sampled 28 days after the second AZD1222 dose. The origin of this receptor is an adult who received the AZD1222 COVID-19 vaccine. The chain carries TRBV13 and TRBJ1-2; no definite D call. CDR3 region: CASSLGLQYYGYTF. The CDR3 DNA sequence: TGTGCCAGCAGCTTAGGTCTCCAGTATTATGGCTACACCTTC.